The 26 T cell receptor beta chains in this list originate from one sample, sequenced in a study of blood T cell repertoires in COVID-19. Sequencing was performed with immunoSEQ multiplex PCR; in TCRdb, only in-frame clones are kept and a portion is missing. Of hundreds of thousands of clones listed, 87% are singletons. The sequencing input was peripheral blood. All receptors derive from a middle-aged woman who had recovered from COVID-19.

The chain links TRBV5-1 to TRBJ2-3; the match to TRBD2 covers 7 bases. J was trimmed by 5 bases and V by 7 bases; bases with no gene match: 10. The CDR3 loop spans 14 amino acids. In germline, CDR1 is SGHRS, CDR2 YFSETQ. This CDR3 is CASGLEGGEDTQYF. CDR3 DNA: TGCGCCAGCGGTTTGGAGGGAGGGGAAGATACGCAGTATTTT.

The chain employs TRBV27 and TRBJ1-4; 9 positions agree with TRBD1. CDR3 length: 18 amino acids. Germline CDR1 MNHEY, CDR2 SMNVEV (reference sequence). V lost 6 bases, J lost 2 bases, and 13 bases stayed unmatched. CDR3 amino acids: CASSLGLGQGPTNEKLFF. The CDR3 nucleotides read TGTGCCAGCAGCCTCGGTTTGGGACAGGGACCCACTAATGAAAAACTGTTTTTT.

This chain links TRBV12-3 or TRBV12-4 with TRBJ1-1, with D unresolved. The V end lost 5 bases, the J end lost 0 bases, and 7 bases lay between the germline ends. The length of the CDR3 is 13 residues. Written as DNA, the CDR3 is TGTGCCAGCAGTCAGGTGCTGAACACTGAAGCTTTCTTT. Encoded protein: CASSQVLNTEAFF.

The rearrangement uses TRBV10-1 and TRBJ2-2, with D hard to call. The CDR3 has 14 residues. The V gene's germline CDR1 is WNHNN and CDR2 SYGVQD (reference sequence). The V end lost 1 base, the J end lost 1 base, and 4 bases lay between the germline ends. CDR3 region: CASSEYLNTGELFF. Written as DNA, the CDR3 is TGCGCCAGCAGTGAGTACTTGAACACCGGGGAGCTGTTTTTT.

CDR3 sequence reads: CSASSGGKGTDTQYF. CDR3 sequence (DNA): TGCAGTGCTAGTAGCGGGGGGAAGGGCACAGATACGCAGTATTTT. V gene TRBV20-1 combines with J gene TRBJ2-3; TRBD2 matches 10 bases. CDR3 length: 15 amino acids. V was clipped by 3 bases and J by 1 base; unmatched bases: 4. CDR1 is DFQATT, CDR2 SNEGSKA, per germline (reference sequence).

This clone appeared a few times. The chain combines TRBV5-1 with TRBJ1-6, with 7 bases identical to TRBD1. After removal of 4 bases from V and 7 bases from J, the junction contained 11 bases not matched to a gene. The CDR3 length is 16 residues. Germline-derived CDR1 and CDR2 are SGHRS and YFSETQ. CDR3 region: CASSRTPGQQNSPLHF. CDR3 DNA: TGCGCCAGCAGCCGTACCCCGGGACAGCAGAATTCACCCCTCCACTTT.

In DNA, the CDR3 is TGCGCCAGCAGCCGACAGGCCGCCCCCACCACTTATGGCTACACCTTC. Its protein product is CASSRQAAPTTYGYTF. V gene TRBV4-3 combines with J gene TRBJ1-2; D is possibly TRBD1 (6 bases). Germline V lookup: CDR1 LGHNA, CDR2 YSLEER. The CDR3 loop spans 16 amino acids. Trimming cost V 4 bases and J 5 bases, with 20 bases left between them.

The chain has TRBV7-8 and TRBJ1-1; TRBD1 might be the D (5 bases). The CDR3 spans 16 residues. CDR1 SGHVS and CDR2 FQNEAQ come from the germline V gene. Trimming shortened V by 3 bases and J by 5 bases, and 19 bases separated the two germline ends. For the CDR3, the DNA is TGTGCCAGCAGCTTCTCCCCCGGGGGATCAACTACTGAAGCTTTCTTT. Encoded protein: CASSFSPGGSTTEAFF.

The J gene is TRBJ2-3, the V gene TRBV6-2 or TRBV6-3, with 8 bases that match TRBD1. CDR3 length: 15 amino acids. Unmatched junction bases numbered 2, after V lost 1 base and J lost 2 bases. CDR1 MNHEY and CDR2 SVGEGT come from the germline V gene. CDR3 nucleotide sequence: TGTGCCAGCAGTTACTTGGACAGGGTCACAGATACGCAGTATTTT. Its translation is CASSYLDRVTDTQYF.

V and J are TRBV7-8 and TRBJ2-2; possible D gene TRBD2, 5 bases. In germline, CDR1 is SGHVS, CDR2 FQNEAQ. This CDR3 region has 15 residues. Trimming shortened V by 5 bases and J by 5 bases, and 15 bases separated the two germline ends. CDR3 in amino acids: CASSQLGLGTGELFF. CDR3 DNA sequence: TGTGCCAGCAGCCAACTAGGGTTGGGGACCGGGGAGCTGTTTTTT.

This chain connects TRBV5-6 to TRBJ2-5, with D uncertain. The length of the CDR3 is 13 residues. V dropped 4 bases and J dropped 2 bases, with 9 bases sitting between them. Germline-derived CDR1 and CDR2 are SGHDT and YYEEEE. The CDR3 reads CASSPERQETQYF. CDR3 coding DNA: TGTGCCAGCAGCCCGGAGAGGCAAGAGACCCAGTACTTC.

CDR3 protein: CASSLDDWDRGAGYTF. CDR3 sequence (DNA): TGTGCCAGCAGCTTAGATGATTGGGACAGGGGAGCTGGCTACACCTTC. The chain recombines TRBV11-2 with TRBJ1-2; 10 bases fit TRBD1. The junction had 8 bases not matched to a gene; V was cut back by 0 bases and J by 7 bases. CDR1 is SGHAT and CDR2 is FQNNGV in the germline V gene. This CDR3 contains 16 residues.

This clone has just one count. CDR3 nucleotides: TGTGCCAGCAGCCTCAAGACAGAAAGGGAGCAGTACTTC. It yields the protein CASSLKTEREQYF. This chain connects TRBV7-9 to TRBJ2-7; D might be TRBD1 (5 bases). The CDR3 sequence is 13 residues long. Per the germline V gene, CDR1 is SEHNR and CDR2 is FQNEAQ (reference sequence). V was trimmed by 5 bases and J by 7 bases, leaving 15 bases between them.

The gene calls are TRBV5-6 and TRBJ1-2, with D possibly being TRBD1 (6 bases). Germline V gives CDR1 SGHDT, CDR2 YYEEEE. This CDR3 region has 15 residues. The germline V and J ends were trimmed by 6 bases and 5 bases, with 20 bases remaining between them. This chain's CDR3 is CASNRAGTLGYGYTF. Written as DNA, the CDR3 is TGTGCCAGCAACCGAGCCGGGACACTGGGTTATGGCTACACCTTC. The complete variable domain, with remaining parts taken from reference TRBV5-6 and TRBJ1-2, reads DAGVTQSPTHLIKTRGQQVTLRCSPKSGHDTVSWYQQALGQGPQFIFQYYEEEERQRGNFPDRFSGHQFPNYSSELNVNALLLGDSALYLCASNRAGTLGYGYTFGSGTRLTVV.

This chain joins TRBV2 and TRBJ2-3; 11 bases align to TRBD2. Trimming removed 4 bases from V and 6 bases from J; junction bases left unmatched: 3. Looked up from germline, CDR1 is SNHLY and CDR2 is FYNNEI. The CDR3 covers 14 residues. In DNA, the CDR3 is TGTGCCAGCAGTGTCCTAGCGGGGGGCGATACGCAGTATTTT. It codes for CASSVLAGGDTQYF.

The chain combines TRBV11-3 with TRBJ2-2; 11 positions match TRBD2. J was trimmed by 7 bases and V by 3 bases; bases with no gene match: 1. Germline CDR1 is SGHNT and CDR2 is YENEEA. This CDR3 spans 14 amino acids. CDR3 loop: CASSFSGGDGELFF. CDR3 DNA sequence: TGTGCCAGCAGCTTTAGCGGGGGGGACGGGGAGCTGTTTTTT.

This clone was seen just once. At the DNA level, this CDR3 is encoded by other sequences in the same sample as well. The chain combines TRBV5-1 with TRBJ2-5; 7 bases agree with TRBD1. The CDR3 totals 13 residues. J gave up 2 bases and V 3 bases, and 1 base lay outside the gene matches. Germline-derived CDR1 and CDR2 are SGHRS and YFSETQ. In DNA form, the CDR3 reads TGCGCCAGCAGCTCGACAGGGCAAGAGACCCAGTACTTC. Encoded protein: CASSSTGQETQYF.

This clone occurred once. V usage is TRBV19 and J usage is TRBJ2-7, with 8 bases matching TRBD1. The length of the CDR3 is 18 residues. Germline trimming cut 10 bases from V and 3 bases from J; bases unmatched to any gene: 23. Germline CDR1 and CDR2: LNHDA and SQIVND (reference sequence). CDR3 nucleotide sequence: TGTGCCACCCGAGGCAAGGCAAGCAGTGCAGGACAGGGCTACGAGCAGTACTTC. It is translated as CATRGKASSAGQGYEQYF.

The chain uses TRBV19 and TRBJ1-2; the D is unclear. V dropped 3 bases and J dropped 8 bases, with 19 bases sitting between them. The CDR3 loop spans 15 amino acids. Germline CDR1 is LNHDA and CDR2 is SQIVND (reference sequence). The CDR3 loop is CASSMVLAGKEGYTF. The CDR3 DNA sequence: TGTGCCAGTAGTATGGTCCTAGCGGGGAAGGAAGGCTACACCTTC.

The chain links TRBV3-1 (or the pseudogene TRBV3-2) to TRBJ2-2, with D possibly TRBD2 on 5 matching bases. The CDR3 totals 16 residues. Trimming removed 1 base from V and 4 bases from J, with 13 bases in between. The germline gives CDR1 LGHDT, CDR2 YNNKEL (reference sequence). The CDR3 bases are TGTGCCAGCAGCCAAGGTTTCGCCGGGGTCACCGGGGAGCTGTTTTTT. Translating gives CASSQGFAGVTGELFF.

The chain couples TRBV6-5 to TRBJ2-7; D perhaps matches TRBD1 (6 bases). Germline CDR1 and CDR2: MNHEY and SVGAGI. CDR3 length: 13 amino acids. V gave up 2 bases and J gave up 3 bases, with 8 bases separating them. In nucleotides, the CDR3 is TGTGCCAGCAGTTACGTACAGGGCTACGAGCAGTACTTC. Translation: CASSYVQGYEQYF.

The CDR3 DNA reads as TGTGCCAGCAGTTATAGACAGAATAATCAGCCCCAGCATTTT. This encodes CASSYRQNNQPQHF. This chain joins TRBV27 and TRBJ1-5; perhaps TRBD1 as D (5 bases). V was pared by 4 bases and J by 4 bases, with 11 bases between. The CDR3 is 14 residues long. From germline, CDR1 is MNHEY and CDR2 SMNVEV (reference sequence).

The chain joins TRBV7-9 to TRBJ1-1, with a weak D call TRBD1 (5 bases). The germline V and J ends were trimmed by 5 bases and 0 bases, with 13 bases remaining between them. The germline V gene has CDR1 SEHNR and CDR2 FQNEAQ (reference sequence). The CDR3 runs 15 residues. CDR3 sequence: CASSARQSMNTEAFF. The CDR3 bases are TGTGCCAGCAGCGCGCGACAGAGCATGAACACTGAAGCTTTCTTT.

The gene calls are TRBV15 and TRBJ1-1; D gene ambiguous. V was clipped by 0 bases and J by 6 bases, with 17 bases between them. CDR3 length equals 16 residues. Germline CDR1 reads LNHNV; CDR2 reads YYDKDF (reference sequence). The CDR3 sequence is CATSRDSGRPAAEAFF. For the CDR3, the DNA is TGTGCCACCAGCAGAGATTCTGGCCGCCCGGCGGCTGAAGCTTTCTTT.

The rearrangement joins TRBV30 to TRBJ2-5; D may be TRBD2 (5 bases). Germline assignment: CDR1 GTSNPN and CDR2 SVGIG (reference sequence). There are 13 residues in the CDR3. Trimming pared 0 bases from V and 2 bases from J, leaving 7 bases between. The CDR3 loop is CAWSVLGQETQYF. The DNA for the CDR3 is TGTGCCTGGAGTGTACTAGGGCAAGAGACCCAGTACTTC. The variable domain in full, completed from reference TRBV30 and TRBJ2-5, reads SQTIHQWPATLVQPVGSPLSLECTVEGTSNPNLYWYRQAAGRGLQLLFYSVGIGQISSEVPQNLSASRPQDRQFILSSKKLLLSDSGFYLCAWSVLGQETQYFGPGTRLLVL.

CDR3 coding DNA: TGTGCCAGCAGCTTAAACGGTTGGGGCGGAGAGACCCAGTACTTC. Protein sequence: CASSLNGWGGETQYF. J is TRBJ2-5 and V is TRBV7-2; a possible D gene is TRBD1 (5 bases). Deletions cut 2 bases from V and 4 bases from J, with 14 bases between. Germline CDR1 reads SGHTA; CDR2 reads FQGNSA. CDR3 length: 15 amino acids.